This TCR beta chain was identified in a study of shared clonotypes between healthy human individuals (TCRdb year 2020). About the full investigation: The cohort included a few men and a couple of women between 18 and 49 years of age. For each donor, CD4 naive and CD4 memory were each given three plates, CD8 naive was given two plates, and CD8 memory was given one plate. To estimate repertoire size and how much clonotypes are shared between individuals, the study performed deep sequencing of blood TCR repertoires from a few healthy adults. Different laboratories and diverse techniques were used to prepare libraries and sequence TCR repertoires, to increase sequencing depth and limit assay-specific biases. Per donor, leukapheresis produced somewhere between about 0.9 and 9.5 billion PBMCs.

About this clone: Its antigen is not yet known. No quality values exist for individual bases; no much larger clone is one base distant.

Donors were healthy HIV-negative adults with no recently reported acute infections or vaccinations. All donors were Caucasian adults living in Nashville, Tennessee, USA. CD4+ T cells were enriched through magnetic negative selection, after which naive cells were positively selected on CD45RA and the remaining negative fraction served as the memory subset. After blood collection by leukapheresis, PBMCs were isolated using Ficoll-Histopaque density gradient centrifugation and then cryopreserved in the vapor phase of liquid nitrogen. Analytical flow cytometry was used to check the purity and quantity of every magnetically sorted T cell population. Genomic DNA was isolated from each sorted fraction and quantified by UV absorbance on a Nanodrop 2000c. CDR1 is given as SGDLS and CDR2 as YYNGEE, both from the germline V gene. The CDR3, cysteine through phenylalanine, is 19 amino acids long. CDR3 DNA is the only sequence kept; it has 57 bases, read in frame from the first base. Deletion took 3 bases off V and 2 bases off J, with a span of 27 bases between the germline ends.

General findings and caveats noted by the study authors: Naive subsets generally had larger estimated clonotype richness than memory subsets. About 5% of naive CD4, 3.5% of naive CD8, approximately 2.2% of memory CD4, and 0.4% of memory CD8 clonotypes were shared across several donors. The small number of donors limited the genetic and exposure-history diversity represented. Clonotypes shared by all four sorted-subset donors showed higher generation probabilities than non-shared clonotypes. Incomplete sequencing was indicated by rarefaction of sorted-subset datasets, despite the large sequencing depth. Only blood was sampled, and tissue TCR repertoires likely differ from those in blood. Based on pairwise subsampling, the degree of clonotype sharing among donors was expected to be affected by sequencing depth.

Using the deep immunoSEQ assay, multiplex PCR amplified TCR CDR3 regions from genomic DNA. Genomic DNA extracted from each cell subset was distributed evenly over all wells of several immunoSEQ 96-well plates, and each plate served as one replicate. For sorted subsets, 200 to 250 ng of genomic DNA, equivalent to some 33,000 T cell genomes, went into each replicate PCR. Purified libraries were quantified with a Qubit 3.0 fluorometer, sized on a Bioanalyzer 2100, and re-quantified with the KAPA Library Quantification kit. Every immunoSEQ 96-well plate was sequenced on a dedicated single-read 150-cycle Illumina NextSeq 550 flow cell. Turning to the authors' computational methods: Because the immunoSEQ output included only junctional sequences and no quality scores, the filtering could not be the same as the filtering used for full-length reads. Sequences were annotated with PyIR, a Python wrapper for IgBLAST v1.9, and V/J genes and CDR3 were assigned using IMGT germline references. Any read was removed if the V/J assignment was weak (E-value above 1e-6), the CDR3 was missing, or the read contained stop codons, out-of-frame junctions, or ambiguous translated residues. A V3J clonotype was defined by an identical inferred V gene, J gene, and CDR3 amino acid sequence. To compute the percentage overlap between repertoires, the number of shared unique clonotypes was divided by the size of the smaller repertoire. Richness of each repertoire was evaluated using RTK rarefaction, the Chao1 estimator, and Recon v2.1 estimates of unobserved clonotypes. For all TCRbeta clonotypes obtained by the gDNA method from four donors, generation probabilities were computed with OLGA. The table was pulled from immuneACCESS by TCRdb, which kept in-frame rearrangements only. Such tables lose some clones; where checked, under half of the loss comes from unresolved V genes, and the rest has no known cause. V and J calls and clone size come straight from that table; D and trimming were deduced from the DNA. Present in this sample are around 1.5 million clones, 95% to 99% of which were seen just once. The ten largest clonotypes hold around 0.47% of the sample.

The sequenced material came from naive CD4+ T cells sorted from blood. The intended sense of this specimen's cell subset or site label: CD45RA+ positively selected. This clonotype was obtained from a man aged 25 to 40 in good health. The rearranged chain carries TRBV9 and TRBJ2-7, and the D gene may be TRBD1, 6 bases matching. The DNA sequence reads TGTGCCAGCAGCGACGGGGCCCGGGACATCTCCCCGGGAACCTACGAGCAGTACTTC. This encodes CASSDGARDISPGTYEQYF.